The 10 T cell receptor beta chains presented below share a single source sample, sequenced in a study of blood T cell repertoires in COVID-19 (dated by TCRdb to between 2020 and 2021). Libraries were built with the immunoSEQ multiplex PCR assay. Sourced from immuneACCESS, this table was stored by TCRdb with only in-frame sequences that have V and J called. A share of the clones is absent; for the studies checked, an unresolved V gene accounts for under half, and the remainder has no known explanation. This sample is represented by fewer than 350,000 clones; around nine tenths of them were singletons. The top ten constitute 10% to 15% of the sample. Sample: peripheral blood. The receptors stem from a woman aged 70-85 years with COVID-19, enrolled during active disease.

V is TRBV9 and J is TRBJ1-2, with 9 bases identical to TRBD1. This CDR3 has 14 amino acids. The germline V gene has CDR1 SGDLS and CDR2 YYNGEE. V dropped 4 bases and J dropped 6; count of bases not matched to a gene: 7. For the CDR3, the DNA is TGTGCCAGCAGCCCCGGGACAGGGTCAGATGGCTACACCTTC. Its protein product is CASSPGTGSDGYTF.

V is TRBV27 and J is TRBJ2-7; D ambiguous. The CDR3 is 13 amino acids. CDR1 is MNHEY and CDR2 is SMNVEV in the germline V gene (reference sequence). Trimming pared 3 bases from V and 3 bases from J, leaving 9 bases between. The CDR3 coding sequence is TGTGCCAGCAGTTTGGCTGGCGGCTACGAGCAGTACTTC. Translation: CASSLAGGYEQYF.

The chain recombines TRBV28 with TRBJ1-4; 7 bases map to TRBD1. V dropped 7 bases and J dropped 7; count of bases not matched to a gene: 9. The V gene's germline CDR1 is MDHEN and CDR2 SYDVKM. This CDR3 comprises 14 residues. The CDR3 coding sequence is TGTGCCAGCAAAGGGCACAGGGGAGGTGAAAAACTGTTTTTT. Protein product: CASKGHRGGEKLFF.

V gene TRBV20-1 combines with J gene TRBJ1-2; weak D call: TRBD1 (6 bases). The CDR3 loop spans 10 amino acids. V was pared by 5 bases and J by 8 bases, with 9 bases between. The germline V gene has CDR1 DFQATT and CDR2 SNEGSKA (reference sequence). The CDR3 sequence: CSAYRDGYTF. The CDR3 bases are TGCAGTGCTTACAGGGACGGCTACACCTTC.

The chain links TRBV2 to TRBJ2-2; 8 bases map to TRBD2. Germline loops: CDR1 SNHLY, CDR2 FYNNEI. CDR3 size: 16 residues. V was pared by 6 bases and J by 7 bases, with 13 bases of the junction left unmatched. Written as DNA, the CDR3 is TGTGCCAGCAGCGCGAGAGCGGGGGCAACAAACGGGGAGCTGTTTTTT. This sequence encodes CASSARAGATNGELFF. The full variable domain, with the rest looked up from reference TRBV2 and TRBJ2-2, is EPEVTQTPSHQVTQMGQEVILRCVPISNHLYFYWYRQILGQKVEFLVSFYNNEISEKSEIFDDQFSVERPDGSNFTLKIRSTKLEDSAMYFCASSARAGATNGELFFGEGSRLTVL.

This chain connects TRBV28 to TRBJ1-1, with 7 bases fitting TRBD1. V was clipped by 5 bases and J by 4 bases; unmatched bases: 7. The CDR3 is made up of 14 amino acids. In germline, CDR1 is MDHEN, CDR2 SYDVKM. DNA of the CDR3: TGTGCCAGCAGTACCCTCGACAGGGCCACTGAAGCTTTCTTT. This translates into CASSTLDRATEAFF.

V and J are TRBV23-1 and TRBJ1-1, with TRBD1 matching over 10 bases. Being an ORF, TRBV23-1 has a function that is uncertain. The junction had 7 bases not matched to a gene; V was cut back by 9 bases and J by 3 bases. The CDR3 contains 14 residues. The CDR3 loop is CARGTGEFYTEAFF. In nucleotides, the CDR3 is TGCGCCAGGGGGACAGGGGAATTCTACACTGAAGCTTTCTTT.

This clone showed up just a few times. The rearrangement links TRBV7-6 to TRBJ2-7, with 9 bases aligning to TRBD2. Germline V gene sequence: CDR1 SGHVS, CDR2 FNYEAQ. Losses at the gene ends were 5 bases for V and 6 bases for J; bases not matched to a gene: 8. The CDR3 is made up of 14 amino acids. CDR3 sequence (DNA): TGTGCCAGCAGCCTAATTAGCGGGGGAATCGAGCAGTACTTC. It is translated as CASSLISGGIEQYF.

CDR3 sequence (DNA): TGCGCCAGCAGGACTAGCGGACGCTACGAGCAGTACTTC. This gives the protein CASRTSGRYEQYF. The V and J genes are TRBV10-2 and TRBJ2-7; the match to TRBD2 covers 9 bases. CDR1 WSHSY and CDR2 SAAADI come from the germline V gene. This CDR3 region has 13 residues. J gave up 3 bases and V 6 bases, and 3 bases lay outside the gene matches.

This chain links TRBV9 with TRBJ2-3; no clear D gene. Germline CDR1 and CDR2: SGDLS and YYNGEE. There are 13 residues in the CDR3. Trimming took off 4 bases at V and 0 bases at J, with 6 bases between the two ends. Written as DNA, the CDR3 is TGTGCCAGCAGCCAGAGGAGCACAGATACGCAGTATTTT. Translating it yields CASSQRSTDTQYF.